These 10 T cell receptor beta chains were all obtained from the same sample, sequenced in a study of T cells in Graves' hyperthyroidism and ophthalmopathy. RNA transcripts served as the template for amplifying TCR beta CDR3 regions. The HTBI primer set was used in a first-round RT-PCR of the TCR CDR3. TCRdb reanalysed the multiplex PCR reads using MiXCR and keeps one entry per CDR3 protein. Of 300,000 to 350,000 distinct CDR3 sequences listed, about a sixth are singletons. Input material: blood. Receptor source: a middle-aged woman with Graves' ophthalmopathy.

This clonotype has a count of ten or more. The rearrangement uses TRBV29-1 and TRBJ1-1, with D uncertain. Trimming removed 6 bases at V and 0 bases at J, with 11 bases between. The CDR3 covers 13 residues. Per germline, CDR1 SQVTM and CDR2 ANQGSEA. In nucleotides, the CDR3 is TGCAGCGTGACGTTATCGGTGAACACTGAAGCTTTCTTT. This sequence encodes CSVTLSVNTEAFF.

At least ten counts were recorded for this clonotype. The chain links TRBV11-2 to TRBJ2-7; TRBD1 matches at 7 bases. V dropped 0 bases and J dropped 2; count of bases not matched to a gene: 10. Germline V lookup: CDR1 SGHAT, CDR2 FQNNGV. The CDR3 is made up of 17 amino acids. The CDR3 DNA is TGTGCCAGCAGCTTAGAAGTATCGGGGACAGCTCCCTACGAGCAGTACTTC. This gives the protein CASSLEVSGTAPYEQYF.

Concerning this clonotype: A read error may be the cause here, since a much bigger clone is one base away. This chain joins TRBV7-8 and TRBJ2-2; 9 nucleotides align to TRBD2. Per the germline V gene, CDR1 is SGHVS and CDR2 is FQNEAQ. CDR3 size: 17 residues. The CDR3 is CASSLKPSGANTRELFF. The CDR3 DNA is TGTGCCAGCAGCTTAAAACCTAGCGGGGCAAACACCCGGGAGCTGTTTTTT.

This clonotype was found many times. Written as DNA, the CDR3 is TGTGCCAGCAGCCAAGTGAGGCTAGCGGGAGTCCAAGAGACCCAGTACTTC. This gives the protein CASSQVRLAGVQETQYF. V and J are TRBV3-1 and TRBJ2-5, with TRBD2 matching 10 bases. This CDR3 region has 17 residues. The germline V gene has CDR1 LGHDT and CDR2 YNNKEL (reference sequence). V lost 1 base to trimming and J lost 1 base; unmatched junction nucleotides: 6.

This rearrangement joins TRBV19 to TRBJ1-5, with D perhaps TRBD1 (6 bases). V shed 3 bases and J shed 6 bases, with 15 bases lying between them. The germline CDR1 and CDR2 sequences are LNHDA and SQIVND (reference sequence). The CDR3 covers 15 residues. The CDR3 DNA reads TGTGCCAGTAGTATCCCTACAGGGTCGGGTCAGCCCCAGCATTTT. Its translation is CASSIPTGSGQPQHF.

This clonotype was seen repeatedly, ten times or more. This chain uses TRBV20-1 with TRBJ2-4; 8 bases are shared with TRBD1. V gave up 2 bases and J gave up 0 bases; unmatched junction bases: 21. The CDR3 totals 21 residues. Germline V gene lookup returns CDR1 DFQATT and CDR2 SNEGSKA (reference sequence). The CDR3 DNA is TGCAGTGCTAGACAAATTATCGGACAGGGAGGTAGTGCCCAAGCCAAAAACATTCAGTACTTC. It yields the protein CSARQIIGQGGSAQAKNIQYF.

In this sample, this clonotype turned up a few times. The chain links TRBV20-1 to TRBJ2-4, with 8 nucleotides matching TRBD1. Germline assignment: CDR1 DFQATT and CDR2 SNEGSKA (reference sequence). The CDR3 is 14 residues long. Trimming removed 5 bases from V and 5 bases from J; junction bases left unmatched: 8. CDR3 nucleotides: TGCAGTGCTGGGGCCACGACAGGGGAAAACATTCAGTACTTC. It encodes CSAGATTGENIQYF.

This clonotype has a count of ten or more. The genes are TRBV11-2 and TRBJ2-2, with 8 nucleotides matching TRBD2. The germline V gene encodes CDR1 SGHAT and CDR2 FQNNGV. This CDR3 is built from 16 residues. Germline trimming cut 1 base from V and 3 bases from J; bases unmatched to any gene: 4. CDR3: CASSLGRREDTGELFF. DNA for the CDR3: TGTGCCAGCAGCTTAGGTCGGCGGGAGGACACCGGGGAGCTGTTTTTT.

This clonotype appeared many times. The chain employs TRBV28 and TRBJ1-5, with TRBD1 as a possible D gene (5 bases). Germline loops: CDR1 MDHEN, CDR2 SYDVKM. V lost 6 bases to trimming and J lost 6 bases, with 18 bases between them. This CDR3 region has 15 residues. The CDR3 sequence: CASSPRGVGVQPQHF. DNA of the CDR3: TGTGCCAGCAGCCCCCGCGGGGTAGGGGTTCAGCCCCAGCATTTT.

Ten or more counts support this clonotype. The chain joins TRBV4-3 to TRBJ2-3, with a weak D call TRBD2 (5 bases). This CDR3 comprises 15 residues. Trimming left V 1 base short and J 1 base short, with 9 bases between. Germline V lookup: CDR1 LGHNA, CDR2 YSLEER. The CDR3 here is CASSQGLARTDTQYF. In DNA, the CDR3 is TGCGCCAGCAGCCAAGGATTAGCGCGCACAGATACGCAGTATTTT.